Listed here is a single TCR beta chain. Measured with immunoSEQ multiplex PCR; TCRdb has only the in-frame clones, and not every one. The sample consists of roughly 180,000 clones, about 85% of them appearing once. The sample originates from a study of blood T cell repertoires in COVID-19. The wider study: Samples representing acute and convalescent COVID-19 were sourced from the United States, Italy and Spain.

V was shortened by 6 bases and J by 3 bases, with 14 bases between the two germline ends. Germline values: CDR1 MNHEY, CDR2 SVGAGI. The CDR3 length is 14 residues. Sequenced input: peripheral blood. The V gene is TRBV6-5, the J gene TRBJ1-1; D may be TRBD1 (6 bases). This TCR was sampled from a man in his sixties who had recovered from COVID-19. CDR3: CASRPTGFDTEAFF. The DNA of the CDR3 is TGTGCCAGCAGACCTACAGGGTTTGACACTGAAGCTTTCTTT.